The T cell receptor beta chain under discussion was sequenced for a study of T cells expressing NK-cell markers. Study details: Researchers got TCR beta repertoires out of sorted CD3+CD56+NKG2C+, CD3+CD56+NKG2C- and CD3+CD56-NKG2C+ T cells.

In germline, CDR1 is SEHNR, CDR2 FQNEAQ (reference sequence). The CDR3 runs to 14 residues. TCRdb reanalyzed the 5' RACE reads and collapses them to one entry per CDR3 protein, without DNA. The sample holds fewer than 400,000 distinct CDR3 sequences. This chain uses TRBV7-9 with TRBJ2-7; TCRdb gives TRBD1 as the D gene, but with no DNA this cannot be confirmed. This clonotype originated in a woman in her forties or fifties in good health. Sequenced sample: blood T cells: a sorted CD56 or NKG2C T cell subset, CD4+ or CD8+ T cells, or bulk PBMC T cells (not recorded which). The CDR3: CASSSPLREYEQYF.